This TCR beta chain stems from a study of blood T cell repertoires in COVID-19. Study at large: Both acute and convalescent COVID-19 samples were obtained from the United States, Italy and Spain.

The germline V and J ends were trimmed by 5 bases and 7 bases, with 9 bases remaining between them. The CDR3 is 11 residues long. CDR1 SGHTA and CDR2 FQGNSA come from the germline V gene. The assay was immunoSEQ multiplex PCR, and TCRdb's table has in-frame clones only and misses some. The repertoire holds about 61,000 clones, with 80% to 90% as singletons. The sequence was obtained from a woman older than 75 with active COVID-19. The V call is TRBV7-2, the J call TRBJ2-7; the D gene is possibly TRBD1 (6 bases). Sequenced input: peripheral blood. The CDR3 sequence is CASSQGIEQYF. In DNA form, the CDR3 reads TGTGCCAGCAGCCAGGGGATTGAGCAGTACTTC.